The sequence of this T cell receptor (beta chain) was determined in a study of CD8+ T cells in alopecia areata. RNA extraction was followed by reverse transcription into cDNA, which acted as the sequencing template. Here immunoSEQ multiplex PCR was the method, and the copy in TCRdb shows in-frame clones only, minus some. The repertoire consists of more than 150,000 clones, with 40% to 65% occurring once and the leading ten covering roughly a fifth. Between the trimmed V and J ends, which lost 0 bases and 6 bases, there was a span of 13 bases. Germline values: CDR1 SGHRS, CDR2 YFSETQ. This CDR3 has 15 amino acids. In the case of this clone: Its target is not known.

Overall study findings and caveats: Alopecia totalis/universalis scalp especially showed more expanded CD8+ clones than normal scalp.

The rearrangement uses TRBV5-1 and TRBJ2-1, with a possible D match to TRBD2 (6 bases). The sample here was CD8+ T cells sorted from blood, taken at week 0. The receptor was isolated from a human donor with alopecia areata. DNA of the CDR3: TGCGCCAGCAGCTTGGATCAGGGACTTGCCAATGAGCAGTTCTTC. This sequence encodes CASSLDQGLANEQFF.